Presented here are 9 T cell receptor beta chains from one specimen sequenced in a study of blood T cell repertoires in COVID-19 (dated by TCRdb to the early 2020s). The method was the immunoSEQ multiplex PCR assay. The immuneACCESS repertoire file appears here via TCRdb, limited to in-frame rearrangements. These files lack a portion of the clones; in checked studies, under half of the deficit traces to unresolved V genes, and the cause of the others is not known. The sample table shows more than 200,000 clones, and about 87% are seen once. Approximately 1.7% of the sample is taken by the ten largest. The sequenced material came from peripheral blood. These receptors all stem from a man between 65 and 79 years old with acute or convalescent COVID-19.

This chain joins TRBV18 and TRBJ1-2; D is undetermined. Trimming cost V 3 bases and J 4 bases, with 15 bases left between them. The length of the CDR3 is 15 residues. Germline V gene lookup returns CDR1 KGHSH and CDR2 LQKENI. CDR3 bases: TGTGCCAGCTCACCGAGTCCTCCCGCGGGCTATGGCTACACCTTC. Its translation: CASSPSPPAGYGYTF.

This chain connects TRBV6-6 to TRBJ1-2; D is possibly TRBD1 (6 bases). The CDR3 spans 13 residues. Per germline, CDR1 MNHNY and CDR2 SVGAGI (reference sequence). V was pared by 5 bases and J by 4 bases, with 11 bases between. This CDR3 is CASSQDSGYGYTF. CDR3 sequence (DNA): TGTGCCAGCAGTCAGGACAGCGGCTATGGCTACACCTTC.

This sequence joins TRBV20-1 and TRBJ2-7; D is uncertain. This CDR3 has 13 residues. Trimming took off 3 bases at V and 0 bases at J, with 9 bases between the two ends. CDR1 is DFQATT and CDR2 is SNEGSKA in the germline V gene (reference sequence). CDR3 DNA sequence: TGCAGTGCTAGTGCTGAGAGCTCCTACGAGCAGTACTTC. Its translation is CSASAESSYEQYF.

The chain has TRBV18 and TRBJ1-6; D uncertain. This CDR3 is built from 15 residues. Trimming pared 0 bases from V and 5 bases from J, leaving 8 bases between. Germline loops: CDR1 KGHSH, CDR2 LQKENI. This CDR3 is CASSPPEQNNSPLHF. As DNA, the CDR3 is TGTGCCAGCTCACCACCGGAACAGAATAATTCACCCCTCCACTTT.

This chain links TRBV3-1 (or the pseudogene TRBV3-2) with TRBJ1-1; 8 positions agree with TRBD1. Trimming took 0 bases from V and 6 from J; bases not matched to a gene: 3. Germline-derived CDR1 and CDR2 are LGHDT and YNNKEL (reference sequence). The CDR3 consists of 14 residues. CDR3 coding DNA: TGTGCCAGCAGCCAAGAGGACAGGGCGGCTGAAGCTTTCTTT. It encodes CASSQEDRAAEAFF.

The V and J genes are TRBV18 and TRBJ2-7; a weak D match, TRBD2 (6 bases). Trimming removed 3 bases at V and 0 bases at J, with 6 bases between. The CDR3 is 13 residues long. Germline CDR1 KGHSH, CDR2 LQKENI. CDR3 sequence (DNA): TGTGCCAGCTCACCGGGACTCTCCTACGAGCAGTACTTC. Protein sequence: CASSPGLSYEQYF.

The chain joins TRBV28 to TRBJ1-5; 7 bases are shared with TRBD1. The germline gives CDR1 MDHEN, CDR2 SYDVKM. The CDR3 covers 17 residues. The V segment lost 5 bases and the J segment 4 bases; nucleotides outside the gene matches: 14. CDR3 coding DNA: TGTGCCAGCAGTCCTTCCAACCCTCACAGGGGAAATCAGCCCCAGCATTTT. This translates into CASSPSNPHRGNQPQHF.

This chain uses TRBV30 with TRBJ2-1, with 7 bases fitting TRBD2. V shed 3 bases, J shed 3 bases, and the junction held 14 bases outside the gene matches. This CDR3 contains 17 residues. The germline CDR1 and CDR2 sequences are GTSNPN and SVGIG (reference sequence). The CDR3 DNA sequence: TGTGCCTGGAGGCCTCCGTTATGGCGGGAGAGCTACAATGAGCAGTTCTTC. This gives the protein CAWRPPLWRESYNEQFF.

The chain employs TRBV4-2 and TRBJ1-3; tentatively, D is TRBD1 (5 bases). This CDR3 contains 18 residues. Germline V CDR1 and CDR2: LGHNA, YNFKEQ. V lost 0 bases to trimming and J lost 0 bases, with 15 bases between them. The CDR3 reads CASSQDESGLISGNTIYF. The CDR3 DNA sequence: TGTGCCAGCAGCCAAGATGAGTCGGGACTGATCTCTGGAAACACCATATATTTT.